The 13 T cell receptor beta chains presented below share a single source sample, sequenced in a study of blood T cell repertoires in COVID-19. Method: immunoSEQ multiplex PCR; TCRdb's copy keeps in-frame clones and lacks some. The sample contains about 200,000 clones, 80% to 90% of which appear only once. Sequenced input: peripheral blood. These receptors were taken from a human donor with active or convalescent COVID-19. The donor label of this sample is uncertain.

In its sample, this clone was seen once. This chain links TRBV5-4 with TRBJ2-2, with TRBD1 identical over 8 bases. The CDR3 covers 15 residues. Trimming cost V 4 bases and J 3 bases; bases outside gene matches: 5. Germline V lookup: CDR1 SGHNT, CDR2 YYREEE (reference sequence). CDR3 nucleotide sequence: TGTGCCAGCAGCCGCCAGGGGGCGGACACCGGGGAGCTGTTTTTT. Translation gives CASSRQGADTGELFF.

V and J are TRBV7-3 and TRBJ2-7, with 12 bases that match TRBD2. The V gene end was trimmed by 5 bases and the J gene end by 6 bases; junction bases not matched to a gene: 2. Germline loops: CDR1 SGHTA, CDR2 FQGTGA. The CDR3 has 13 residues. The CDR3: CASSLLAGGEQYF. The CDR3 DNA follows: TGTGCCAGCAGCCTACTAGCGGGAGGCGAGCAGTACTTC.

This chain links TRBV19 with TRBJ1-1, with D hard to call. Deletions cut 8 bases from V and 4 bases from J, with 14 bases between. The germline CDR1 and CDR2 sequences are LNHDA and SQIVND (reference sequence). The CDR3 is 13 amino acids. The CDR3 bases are TGTGCCAGTTCCTGGCTGGGGAGCACTGAAGCTTTCTTT. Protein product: CASSWLGSTEAFF.

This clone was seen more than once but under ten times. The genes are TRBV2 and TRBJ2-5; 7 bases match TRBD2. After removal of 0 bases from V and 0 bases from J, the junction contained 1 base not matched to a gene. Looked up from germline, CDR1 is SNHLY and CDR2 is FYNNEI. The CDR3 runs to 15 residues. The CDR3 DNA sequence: TGTGCCAGCAGTGAAGCGGGAGGGTACCAAGAGACCCAGTACTTC. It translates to CASSEAGGYQETQYF. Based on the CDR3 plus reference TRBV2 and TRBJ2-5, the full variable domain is EPEVTQTPSHQVTQMGQEVILRCVPISNHLYFYWYRQILGQKVEFLVSFYNNEISEKSEIFDDQFSVERPDGSNFTLKIRSTKLEDSAMYFCASSEAGGYQETQYFGPGTRLLVL.

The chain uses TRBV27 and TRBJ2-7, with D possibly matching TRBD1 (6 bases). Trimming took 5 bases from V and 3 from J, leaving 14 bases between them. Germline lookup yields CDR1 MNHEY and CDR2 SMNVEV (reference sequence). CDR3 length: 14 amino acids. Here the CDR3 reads CASSEGQSGYEQYF. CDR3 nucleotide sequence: TGTGCCAGCAGTGAAGGACAGTCGGGCTACGAGCAGTACTTC.

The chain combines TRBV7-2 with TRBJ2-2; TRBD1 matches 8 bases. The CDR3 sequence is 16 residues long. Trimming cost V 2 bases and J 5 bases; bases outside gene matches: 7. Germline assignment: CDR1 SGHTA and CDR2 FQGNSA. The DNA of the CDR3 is TGTGCCAGCAGCTTAACGGACAGGGTCGGGACCGGGGAGCTGTTTTTT. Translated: CASSLTDRVGTGELFF.

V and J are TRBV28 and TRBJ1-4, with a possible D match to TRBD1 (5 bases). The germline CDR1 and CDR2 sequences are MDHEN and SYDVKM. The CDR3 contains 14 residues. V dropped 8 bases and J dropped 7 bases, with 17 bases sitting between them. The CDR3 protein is CASSGGSRGEKLFF. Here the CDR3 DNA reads TGTGCCAGCTCCGGGGGTAGCCGCGGTGAAAAACTGTTTTTT.

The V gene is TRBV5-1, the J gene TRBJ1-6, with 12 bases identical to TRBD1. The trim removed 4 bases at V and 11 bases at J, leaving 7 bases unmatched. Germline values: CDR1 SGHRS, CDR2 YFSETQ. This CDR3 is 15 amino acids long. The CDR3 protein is CASSTGTGGEAPLHF. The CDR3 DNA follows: TGCGCCAGCAGCACCGGGACAGGGGGCGAGGCACCCCTCCACTTT.

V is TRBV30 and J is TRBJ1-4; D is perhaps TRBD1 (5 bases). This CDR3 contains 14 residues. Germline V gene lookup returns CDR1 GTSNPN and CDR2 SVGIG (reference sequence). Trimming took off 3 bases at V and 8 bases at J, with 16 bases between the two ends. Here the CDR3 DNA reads TGTGCCTGGAGCCCCGGGACTAGAGGGGAAAAACTGTTTTTT. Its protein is CAWSPGTRGEKLFF.

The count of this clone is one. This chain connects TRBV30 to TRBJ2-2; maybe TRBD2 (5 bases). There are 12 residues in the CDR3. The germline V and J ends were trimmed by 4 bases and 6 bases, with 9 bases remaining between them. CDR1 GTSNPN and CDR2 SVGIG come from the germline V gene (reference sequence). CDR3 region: CAWKTSPGELFF. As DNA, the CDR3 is TGTGCCTGGAAAACTAGTCCCGGGGAGCTGTTTTTT. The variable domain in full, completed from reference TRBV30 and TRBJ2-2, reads SQTIHQWPATLVQPVGSPLSLECTVEGTSNPNLYWYRQAAGRGLQLLFYSVGIGQISSEVPQNLSASRPQDRQFILSSKKLLLSDSGFYLCAWKTSPGELFFGEGSRLTVL.

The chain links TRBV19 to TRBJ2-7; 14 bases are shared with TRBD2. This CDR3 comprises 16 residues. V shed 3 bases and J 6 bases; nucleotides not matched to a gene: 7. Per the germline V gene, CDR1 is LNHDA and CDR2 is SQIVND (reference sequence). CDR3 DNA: TGTGCCAGTAGTATGTGGACTAGCGGGGGGCCTCGCGAGCAGTACTTC. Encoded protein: CASSMWTSGGPREQYF.

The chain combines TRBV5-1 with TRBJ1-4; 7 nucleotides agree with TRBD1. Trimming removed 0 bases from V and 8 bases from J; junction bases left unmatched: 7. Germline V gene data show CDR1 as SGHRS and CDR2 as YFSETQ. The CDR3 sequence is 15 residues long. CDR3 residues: CASSLETGMGEKLFF. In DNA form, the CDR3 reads TGCGCCAGCAGCTTGGAGACAGGGATGGGGGAAAAACTGTTTTTT. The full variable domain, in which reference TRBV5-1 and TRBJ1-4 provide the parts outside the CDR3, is KAGVTQTPRYLIKTRGQQVTLSCSPISGHRSVSWYQQTPGQGLQFLFEYFSETQRNKGNFPGRFSGRQFSNSRSEMNVSTLELGDSALYLCASSLETGMGEKLFFGSGTQLSVL.

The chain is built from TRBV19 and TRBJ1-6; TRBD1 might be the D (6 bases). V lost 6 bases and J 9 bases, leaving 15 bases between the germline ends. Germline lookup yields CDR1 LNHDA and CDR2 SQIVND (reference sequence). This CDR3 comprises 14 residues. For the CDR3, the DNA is TGTGCCAGTAGACCCGGGACACTCGGTTCACCCCTCCACTTT. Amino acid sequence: CASRPGTLGSPLHF.